What follows are 19 T cell receptor beta chains derived from one specimen sequenced in a study of graft-versus-host responses after intestinal transplantation (dated by TCRdb to about 2021). Receptor amplification or capture employed the immunoSEQ multiplex PCR assay. Entries here come from immuneACCESS through TCRdb and include only in-frame sequences with V and J called. Some clones fail to appear in such tables; in the studies checked, an unresolved V gene covers under half of the shortfall, and the cause of the remainder is unknown. For this sample the table gives fewer than 15,000 clones, of which roughly two thirds were detected only once. Roughly 10% of the sample is held by the ten biggest clonotypes. To isolate intraepithelial and lamina propria lymphocytes from graft specimens, dithiothreitol, EDTA incubations and collagenase D digestion were used. Here the sequenced sample was ileum tissue, taken around 94 weeks after intestinal transplantation. These receptors came from a human patient who received an intestinal transplant, so some T cells may come from the graft donor.

J is TRBJ1-1 and V is TRBV5-1, with a weak D call TRBD1 (5 bases). V was cut by 1 base and J by 1 base, with 11 bases left in between. CDR3 length: 15 amino acids. In germline, CDR1 is SGHRS, CDR2 YFSETQ. CDR3 amino acids: CASSLRQGPNTEAFF. The CDR3 bases are TGCGCCAGCAGCTTGAGGCAGGGCCCGAACACTGAAGCTTTCTTT.

This rearrangement joins TRBV6-1 to TRBJ2-3; 8 bases agree with TRBD2. J was trimmed by 4 bases and V by 1 base; bases with no gene match: 10. The germline gives CDR1 MNHNS, CDR2 SASEGT. The CDR3 runs 17 residues. The CDR3 DNA reads as TGTGCCAGCAGTGAAGGTCCGGGACTAGTGAATTCAGATACGCAGTATTTT. Protein: CASSEGPGLVNSDTQYF.

This clone turned up a few times. In nucleotides, the CDR3 is TGCGCCAGCAGCGATCGGGACAGGGGGACTTTAGGTGAAAAACTGTTTTTT. Its protein is CASSDRDRGTLGEKLFF. This sequence joins TRBV5-1 and TRBJ1-4, with 11 bases identical to TRBD1. The CDR3 extends over 17 amino acids. Trimming removed 4 bases from V and 7 bases from J; junction bases left unmatched: 12. CDR1 is SGHRS and CDR2 is YFSETQ in the germline V gene.

The chain is built from TRBV5-1 and TRBJ1-1; 8 nucleotides agree with TRBD1. CDR3 size: 16 residues. With V trimmed by 5 bases and J by 5 bases, 14 bases remained unmatched. CDR1 and CDR2 from the germline V gene are SGHRS and YFSETQ. CDR3 coding DNA: TGCGCCAGCAGGGAAACAGGGGGTCGGTCGGGTACTGAAGCTTTCTTT. Its translation is CASRETGGRSGTEAFF.

The V call is TRBV18, the J call TRBJ1-1; D ambiguous. The CDR3 is made up of 12 amino acids. Germline V gene sequence: CDR1 KGHSH, CDR2 LQKENI. V lost 5 bases, J lost 7 bases, and 11 bases lay in between. DNA for the CDR3: TGTGCCAGCTCATCGACCCGGGATGAAGCTTTCTTT. Translated: CASSSTRDEAFF.

This clone was found a few times. The V call is TRBV9, the J call TRBJ2-3, with 9 nucleotides matching TRBD1. Germline lookup yields CDR1 SGDLS and CDR2 YYNGEE. CDR3 size: 21 residues. The trim removed 0 bases at V and 0 bases at J, leaving 17 bases unmatched. The chain's CDR3 is CASSVGIIGRGGTGSTDTQYF. The CDR3 nucleotides read TGTGCCAGCAGCGTAGGGATTATTGGTCGGGGCGGGACAGGGAGCACAGATACGCAGTATTTT.

V and J are TRBV5-4 and TRBJ2-7; D ambiguous. Trimming pared 3 bases from V and 5 bases from J, leaving 12 bases between. This CDR3 has 13 amino acids. Germline V gene lookup returns CDR1 SGHNT and CDR2 YYREEE (reference sequence). In DNA, the CDR3 is TGTGCCAGCAGCTCGAATGACTGGCACGAGCAGTACTTC. As protein: CASSSNDWHEQYF.

The chain uses TRBV7-2 and TRBJ2-7; D may be TRBD2 (7 bases). From germline, CDR1 is SGHTA and CDR2 FQGNSA. Trimming stripped 9 bases from V and 2 bases from J, with 11 bases between. The CDR3 runs to 12 residues. CDR3 coding DNA: TGTGCCAGTAGGGGGGGGACCTACGAGCAGTACTTC. Translated: CASRGGTYEQYF.

J is TRBJ2-6 and V is TRBV7-2; a possible D gene is TRBD1 (6 bases). The V end lost 5 bases, the J end lost 3 bases, and 11 bases lay between the germline ends. Germline CDR1 and CDR2: SGHTA and FQGNSA. This CDR3 contains 15 residues. CDR3 DNA sequence: TGTGCCAGCAGCCCCAGGGGAAATGGGGCCAACGTCCTGACTTTC. It yields the protein CASSPRGNGANVLTF.

This clone was detected a few times. This chain connects TRBV13 to TRBJ1-3; D remains unclear. The CDR3 totals 11 residues. V lost 5 bases to trimming and J lost 5 bases, with 4 bases between them. Germline CDR1 PRHDT, CDR2 FYEKMQ (reference sequence). In DNA form, the CDR3 reads TGTGCCAGCAGCGAGAGAAACACCATATATTTT. This sequence encodes CASSERNTIYF.

The chain employs TRBV19 and TRBJ2-1, with 8 bases that match TRBD1. J gave up 5 bases and V 1 base, and 4 bases lay outside the gene matches. Germline values: CDR1 LNHDA, CDR2 SQIVND (reference sequence). This CDR3 has 15 amino acids. The CDR3 spells CASSIVGTGNNEQFF. In DNA form, the CDR3 reads TGTGCCAGTAGTATAGTTGGGACAGGTAACAATGAGCAGTTCTTC. The full variable domain, in which reference TRBV19 and TRBJ2-1 provide the parts outside the CDR3, is DGGITQSPKYLFRKEGQNVTLSCEQNLNHDAMYWYRQDPGQGLRLIYYSQIVNDFQKGDIAEGYSVSREKKESFPLTVTSAQKNPTAFYLCASSIVGTGNNEQFFGPGTRLTVL.

The V gene is TRBV19, the J gene TRBJ2-5; 7 nucleotides align to TRBD1. Germline trimming cut 6 bases from V and 8 bases from J; bases unmatched to any gene: 9. The CDR3 is 13 amino acids. Germline V gene sequence: CDR1 LNHDA, CDR2 SQIVND (reference sequence). CDR3 protein: CASSADRDGTQYF. The CDR3 DNA sequence: TGTGCCAGTAGCGCTGACAGGGACGGTACCCAGTACTTC.

Sample share makes this clone medium-sized. The rearrangement uses TRBV6-6 and TRBJ1-2, with 11 bases identical to TRBD1. The CDR3 extends over 13 amino acids. With V trimmed by 7 bases and J by 7 bases, 5 bases remained unmatched. Germline V gives CDR1 MNHNY, CDR2 SVGAGI (reference sequence). CDR3 nucleotides: TGTGCCAGCACCGGACAGGGGGCTAGTGGCTACACCTTC. Residues: CASTGQGASGYTF.

The chain's CDR3 is CASSPTNPDTQYF. The CDR3 coding sequence is TGTGCCAGCTCACCAACTAACCCAGATACGCAGTATTTT. This sequence joins TRBV18 and TRBJ2-3; D gene uncertain. This CDR3 has 13 amino acids. Trimming removed 2 bases at V and 4 bases at J, with 7 bases between. Germline CDR1 is KGHSH and CDR2 is LQKENI.

The rearrangement joins TRBV6-1 to TRBJ2-7, with 7 bases lining up with TRBD1. V was pared by 6 bases and J by 0 bases, with 5 bases of the junction left unmatched. This CDR3 is built from 14 residues. Germline V lookup: CDR1 MNHNS, CDR2 SASEGT. The CDR3 DNA is TGTGCCAGCAGGAAACGGGACAGCTCCTACGAGCAGTACTTC. This encodes CASRKRDSSYEQYF.

The chain is built from TRBV6-1 and TRBJ1-1; the match to TRBD1 covers 7 bases. CDR1 and CDR2 from the germline V gene are MNHNS and SASEGT. The CDR3 is 14 amino acids. V lost 7 bases and J lost 3; bases outside the gene matches: 8. CDR3 amino acids: CASKDRARDTEAFF. The CDR3 DNA sequence: TGTGCCAGCAAAGACAGGGCGAGAGACACTGAAGCTTTCTTT.

This clone appeared a few times. The J gene is TRBJ2-1, the V gene TRBV18; TRBD2 matches 8 bases. Losses at the gene ends were 0 bases for V and 3 bases for J; bases not matched to a gene: 1. CDR1 and CDR2 (germline): KGHSH, LQKENI. The CDR3 is 15 residues long. CDR3 DNA: TGTGCCAGCTCACCACCAAGCGGGGGCTACAATGAGCAGTTCTTC. Protein sequence: CASSPPSGGYNEQFF.

This chain joins TRBV11-1 and TRBJ2-7; D is ambiguous. Germline values: CDR1 SGHAT, CDR2 FQDESV (reference sequence). The CDR3 is made up of 14 amino acids. Trimming removed 6 bases at V and 0 bases at J, with 12 bases between. The chain's CDR3 is CASSYTHSSYEQYF. The CDR3 DNA reads as TGTGCCAGCAGTTATACTCACAGCTCCTACGAGCAGTACTTC.

This chain joins TRBV2 and TRBJ2-3, with 8 bases fitting TRBD2. Germline assignment: CDR1 SNHLY and CDR2 FYNNEI. V lost 7 bases, J lost 4 bases, and 7 bases stayed unmatched. This CDR3 spans 14 amino acids. The CDR3 region is CASKARGGADTQYF. The CDR3 DNA is TGTGCCAGCAAAGCCCGGGGGGGAGCAGATACGCAGTATTTT.